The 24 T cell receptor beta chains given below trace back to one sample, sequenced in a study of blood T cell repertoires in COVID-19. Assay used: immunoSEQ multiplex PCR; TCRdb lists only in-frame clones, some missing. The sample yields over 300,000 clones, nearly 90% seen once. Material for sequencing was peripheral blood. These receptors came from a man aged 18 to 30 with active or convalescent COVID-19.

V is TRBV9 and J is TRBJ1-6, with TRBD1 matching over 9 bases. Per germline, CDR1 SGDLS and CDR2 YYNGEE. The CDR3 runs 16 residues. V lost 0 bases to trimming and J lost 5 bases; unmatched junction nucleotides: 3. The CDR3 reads CASSVGGQGHNSPLHF. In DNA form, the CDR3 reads TGTGCCAGCAGCGTAGGGGGACAGGGACATAATTCACCCCTCCACTTT.

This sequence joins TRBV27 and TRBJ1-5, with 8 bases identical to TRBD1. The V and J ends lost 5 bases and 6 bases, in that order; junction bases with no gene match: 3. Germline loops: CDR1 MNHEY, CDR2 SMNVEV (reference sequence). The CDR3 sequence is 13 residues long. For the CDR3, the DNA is TGTGCCAGCAGTAAGACAGGGGTTCAGCCCCAGCATTTT. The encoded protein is CASSKTGVQPQHF.

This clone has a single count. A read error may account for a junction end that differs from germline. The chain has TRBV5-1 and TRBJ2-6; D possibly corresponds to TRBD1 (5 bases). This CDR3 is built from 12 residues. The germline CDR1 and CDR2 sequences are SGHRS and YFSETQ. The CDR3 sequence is CASSLGANVLTF. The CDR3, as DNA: TGCGCCAGCAGCTTAGGGGCCAACGTGCTGACTTTC.

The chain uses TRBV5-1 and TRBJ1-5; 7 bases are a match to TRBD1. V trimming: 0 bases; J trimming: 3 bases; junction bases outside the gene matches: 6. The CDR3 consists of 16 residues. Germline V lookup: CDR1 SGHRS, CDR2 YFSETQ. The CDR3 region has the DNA TGCGCCAGCAGCTTGGGCCCGGGACAGTCCAATCAGCCCCAGCATTTT. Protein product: CASSLGPGQSNQPQHF.

This CDR3 is CATTGWDTEAFF. Written as DNA, the CDR3 is TGTGCCACTACAGGGTGGGACACTGAAGCTTTCTTT. The V and J genes are TRBV5-4 and TRBJ1-1, with a possible D match to TRBD1 (6 bases). Between the trimmed V and J ends, which lost 9 bases and 3 bases, there was a span of 12 bases. The CDR3 covers 12 residues. Germline values: CDR1 SGHNT, CDR2 YYREEE (reference sequence).

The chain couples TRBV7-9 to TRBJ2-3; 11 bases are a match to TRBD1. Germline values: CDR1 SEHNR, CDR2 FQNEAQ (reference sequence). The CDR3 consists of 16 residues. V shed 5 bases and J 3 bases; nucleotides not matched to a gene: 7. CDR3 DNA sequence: TGTGCCAGCAGCCAAGGGACAGGGGGTCGGACAGATACGCAGTATTTT. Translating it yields CASSQGTGGRTDTQYF.

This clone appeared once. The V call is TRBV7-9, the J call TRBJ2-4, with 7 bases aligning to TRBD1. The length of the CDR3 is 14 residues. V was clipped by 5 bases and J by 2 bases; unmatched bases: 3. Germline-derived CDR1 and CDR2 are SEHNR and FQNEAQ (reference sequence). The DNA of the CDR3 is TGTGCCAGCAGCACGGGACAGACCAAAAACATTCAGTACTTC. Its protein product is CASSTGQTKNIQYF.

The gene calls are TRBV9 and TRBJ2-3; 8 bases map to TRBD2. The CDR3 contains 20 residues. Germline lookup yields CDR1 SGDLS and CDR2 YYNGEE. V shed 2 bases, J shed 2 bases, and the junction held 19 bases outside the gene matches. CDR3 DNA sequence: TGTGCCAGCAGCGTCCCAACGATAGCGGGGACTACAGGGTACACAGATACGCAGTATTTT. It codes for CASSVPTIAGTTGYTDTQYF.

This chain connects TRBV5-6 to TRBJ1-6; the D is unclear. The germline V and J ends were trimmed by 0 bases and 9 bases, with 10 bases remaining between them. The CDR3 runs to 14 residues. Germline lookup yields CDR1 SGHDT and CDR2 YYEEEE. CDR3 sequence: CASSLETTGSPLHF. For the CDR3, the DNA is TGTGCCAGCAGCTTGGAGACTACGGGTTCACCCCTCCACTTT.

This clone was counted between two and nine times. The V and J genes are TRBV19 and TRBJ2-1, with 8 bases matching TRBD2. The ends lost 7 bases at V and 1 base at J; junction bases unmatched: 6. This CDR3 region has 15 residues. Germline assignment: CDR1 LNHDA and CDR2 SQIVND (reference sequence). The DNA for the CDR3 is TGTGCCAGTACCACTAGCGGTGCTTCCTACAATGAGCAGTTCTTC. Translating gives CASTTSGASYNEQFF. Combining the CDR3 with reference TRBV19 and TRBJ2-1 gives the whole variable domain DGGITQSPKYLFRKEGQNVTLSCEQNLNHDAMYWYRQDPGQGLRLIYYSQIVNDFQKGDIAEGYSVSREKKESFPLTVTSAQKNPTAFYLCASTTSGASYNEQFFGPGTRLTVL.

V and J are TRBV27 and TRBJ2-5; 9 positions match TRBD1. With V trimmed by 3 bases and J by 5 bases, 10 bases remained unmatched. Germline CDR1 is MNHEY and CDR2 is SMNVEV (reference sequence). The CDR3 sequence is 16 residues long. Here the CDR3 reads CASSFFSGTGYETQYF. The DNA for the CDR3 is TGTGCCAGCAGTTTTTTTTCCGGGACAGGGTACGAGACCCAGTACTTC.

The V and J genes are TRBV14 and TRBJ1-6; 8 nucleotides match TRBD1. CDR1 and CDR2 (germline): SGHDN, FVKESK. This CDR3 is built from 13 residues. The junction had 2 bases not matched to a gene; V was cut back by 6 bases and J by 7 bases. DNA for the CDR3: TGTGCCAGCAGGGGGACAGGAAATTCACCCCTCCACTTT. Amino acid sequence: CASRGTGNSPLHF.

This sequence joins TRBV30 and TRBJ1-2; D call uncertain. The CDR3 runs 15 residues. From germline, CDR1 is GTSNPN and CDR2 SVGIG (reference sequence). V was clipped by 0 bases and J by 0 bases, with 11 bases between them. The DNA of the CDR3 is TGTGCCTGGAGTGTAATTGACACCGCTAACTATGGCTACACCTTC. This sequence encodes CAWSVIDTANYGYTF. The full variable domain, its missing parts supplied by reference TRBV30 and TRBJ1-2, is SQTIHQWPATLVQPVGSPLSLECTVEGTSNPNLYWYRQAAGRGLQLLFYSVGIGQISSEVPQNLSASRPQDRQFILSSKKLLLSDSGFYLCAWSVIDTANYGYTFGSGTRLTVV.

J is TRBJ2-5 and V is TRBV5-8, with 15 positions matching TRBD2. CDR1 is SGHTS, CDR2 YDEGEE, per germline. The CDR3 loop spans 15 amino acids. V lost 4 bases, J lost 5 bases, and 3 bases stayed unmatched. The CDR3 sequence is CASSPGLAGGETQYF. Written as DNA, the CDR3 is TGTGCCAGCAGCCCAGGACTAGCGGGAGGGGAGACCCAGTACTTC.

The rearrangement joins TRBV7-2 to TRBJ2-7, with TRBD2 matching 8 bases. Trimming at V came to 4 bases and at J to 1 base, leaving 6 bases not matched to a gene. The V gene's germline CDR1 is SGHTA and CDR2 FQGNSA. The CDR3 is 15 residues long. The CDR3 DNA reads TGTGCCAGCAGCTCTTTTAGCGGGGAGTCCTACGAGCAGTACTTC. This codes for CASSSFSGESYEQYF.

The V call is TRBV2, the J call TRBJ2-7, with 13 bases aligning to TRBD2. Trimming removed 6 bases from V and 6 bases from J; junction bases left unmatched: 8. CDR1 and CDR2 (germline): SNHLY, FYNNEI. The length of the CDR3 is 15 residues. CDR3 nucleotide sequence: TGTGCCAGCAGCGGGACTAGCGGGGCGCCTTTCGAGCAGTACTTC. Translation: CASSGTSGAPFEQYF.

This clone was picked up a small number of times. The DNA for the CDR3 is TGTGCCAGCAGCTTAGGCCCCCTAGCGGGGGACTACGAGCAGTACTTC. This codes for CASSLGPLAGDYEQYF. The chain joins TRBV13 to TRBJ2-7; 10 bases map to TRBD2. The V gene's germline CDR1 is PRHDT and CDR2 FYEKMQ (reference sequence). After removal of 0 bases from V and 3 bases from J, the junction contained 5 bases not matched to a gene. This CDR3 spans 16 amino acids.

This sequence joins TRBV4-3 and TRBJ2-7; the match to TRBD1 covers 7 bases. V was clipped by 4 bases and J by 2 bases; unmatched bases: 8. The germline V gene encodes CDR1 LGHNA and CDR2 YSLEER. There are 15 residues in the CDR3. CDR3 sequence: CASSRGTESPYEQYF. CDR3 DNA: TGCGCCAGCAGCCGGGGGACAGAGAGTCCCTACGAGCAGTACTTC.

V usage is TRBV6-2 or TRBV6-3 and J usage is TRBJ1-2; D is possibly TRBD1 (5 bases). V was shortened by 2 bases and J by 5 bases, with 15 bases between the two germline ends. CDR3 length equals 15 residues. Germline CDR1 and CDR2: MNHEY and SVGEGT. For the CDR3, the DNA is TGTGCCAGCAGTTACAGGTCGGGGACTATTTATGGCTACACCTTC. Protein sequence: CASSYRSGTIYGYTF.

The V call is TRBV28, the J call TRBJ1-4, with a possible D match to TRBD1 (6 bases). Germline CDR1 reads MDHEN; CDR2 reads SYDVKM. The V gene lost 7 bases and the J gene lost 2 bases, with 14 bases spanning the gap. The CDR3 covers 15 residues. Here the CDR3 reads CASKDGGATNEKLFF. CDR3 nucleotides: TGTGCCAGCAAGGACGGGGGGGCGACTAATGAAAAACTGTTTTTT. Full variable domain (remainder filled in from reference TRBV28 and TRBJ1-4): DVKVTQSSRYLVKRTGEKVFLECVQDMDHENMFWYRQDPGLGLRLIYFSYDVKMKEKGDIPEGYSVSREKKERFSLILESASTNQTSMYLCASKDGGATNEKLFFGSGTQLSVL.

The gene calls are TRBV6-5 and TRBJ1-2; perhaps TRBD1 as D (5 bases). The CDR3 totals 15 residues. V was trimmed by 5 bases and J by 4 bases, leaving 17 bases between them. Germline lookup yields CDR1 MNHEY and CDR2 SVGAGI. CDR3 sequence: CASSLRTRQGYGYTF. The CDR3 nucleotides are TGTGCCAGCAGTCTCCGGACACGGCAAGGCTATGGCTACACCTTC.

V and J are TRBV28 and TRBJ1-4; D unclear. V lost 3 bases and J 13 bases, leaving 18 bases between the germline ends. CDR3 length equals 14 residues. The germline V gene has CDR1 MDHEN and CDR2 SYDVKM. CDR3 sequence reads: CASSFALDWTTLFF. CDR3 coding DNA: TGTGCCAGCAGTTTTGCGCTGGACTGGACCACACTGTTTTTT.

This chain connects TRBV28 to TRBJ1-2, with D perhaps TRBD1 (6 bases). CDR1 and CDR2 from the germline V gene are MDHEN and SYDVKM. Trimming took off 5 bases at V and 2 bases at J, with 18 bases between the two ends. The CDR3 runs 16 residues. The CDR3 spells CASSANRDTDNYGYTF. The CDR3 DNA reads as TGTGCCAGCAGTGCCAACCGGGACACGGACAACTATGGCTACACCTTC.

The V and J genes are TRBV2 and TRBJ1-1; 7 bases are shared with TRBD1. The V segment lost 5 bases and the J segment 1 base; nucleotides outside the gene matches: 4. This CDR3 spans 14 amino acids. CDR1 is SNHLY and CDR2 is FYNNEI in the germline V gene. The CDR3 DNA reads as TGTGCCAGCAGTCCCCGGGACAGGAACACTGAAGCTTTCTTT. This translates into CASSPRDRNTEAFF.